The 10 T cell receptor beta chains in this list originate from one sample, sequenced in a study of blood T cell repertoires in COVID-19. Data came from immunoSEQ multiplex PCR; TCRdb stores just in-frame clones and leaves some out. The table has approximately 300,000 clones, about 90% seen once. Sequenced sample: peripheral blood. The receptor source for this set is a woman in her 40s with acute or convalescent COVID-19.

This sequence joins TRBV24-1 and TRBJ2-3; TRBD2 agrees at 10 bases. In germline, CDR1 is KGHDR, CDR2 SFDVKD. The CDR3 length is 18 residues. Unmatched junction bases numbered 12, after V lost 3 bases and J lost 4 bases. CDR3 sequence: CATSDPDRTSGSSDTQYF. The DNA for the CDR3 is TGTGCCACCAGTGATCCCGACCGGACTAGCGGCTCCTCAGATACGCAGTATTTT.

The chain uses TRBV5-1 and TRBJ1-5, with TRBD1 matching over 9 bases. V dropped 4 bases and J dropped 2; count of bases not matched to a gene: 1. CDR1 and CDR2 from the germline V gene are SGHRS and YFSETQ. The CDR3 runs 14 residues. CDR3 in amino acids: CASSRDRGNQPQHF. Here the CDR3 DNA reads TGCGCCAGCAGCCGGGACAGGGGCAATCAGCCCCAGCATTTT.

This clone was seen only once. The V gene is TRBV10-3, the J gene TRBJ2-5; D perhaps matches TRBD2 (6 bases). CDR1 ENHRY and CDR2 SYGVKD come from the germline V gene. The germline V and J ends were trimmed by 0 bases and 5 bases, with 10 bases remaining between them. This CDR3 comprises 14 residues. Here the CDR3 reads CAISESDRGETQYF. The CDR3 DNA reads as TGTGCCATCAGTGAGTCCGACCGGGGGGAGACCCAGTACTTC.

The V call is TRBV6-6, the J call TRBJ1-2, with D perhaps matching TRBD1 (5 bases). V was trimmed by 0 bases and J by 7 bases, leaving 18 bases between them. CDR3 size: 16 residues. The V gene's germline CDR1 is MNHNY and CDR2 SVGAGI (reference sequence). The CDR3 DNA is TGTGCCAGCAGTTACTCGGTATCGGGGGGAAGTCGTGGCTACACCTTC. Encoded protein: CASSYSVSGGSRGYTF.

This clone showed up just a few times. This chain joins TRBV5-8 and TRBJ1-5; D not resolved. V gave up 3 bases and J gave up 3 bases, with 13 bases separating them. CDR1 is SGHTS, CDR2 YDEGEE, per germline. The CDR3 contains 15 residues. CDR3 nucleotide sequence: TGTGCCAGCAGCTCCCACTCCCGGTACAATCAGCCCCAGCATTTT. Translating it yields CASSSHSRYNQPQHF. The complete variable domain, with remaining parts taken from reference TRBV5-8 and TRBJ1-5, reads EAGVTQSPTHLIKTRGQQATLRCSPISGHTSVYWYQQALGLGLQFLLWYDEGEERNRGNFPPRFSGRQFPNYSSELNVNALELEDSALYLCASSSHSRYNQPQHFGDGTRLSIL.

The V gene is TRBV6-2 or TRBV6-3, the J gene TRBJ1-1; 8 nucleotides align to TRBD1. V lost 2 bases to trimming and J lost 1 base; unmatched junction nucleotides: 3. Germline assignment: CDR1 MNHEY and CDR2 SVGEGT. This CDR3 is built from 15 residues. CDR3 DNA: TGTGCCAGCAGTTACGGGACAGGTGGGAACACTGAAGCTTTCTTT. Translation: CASSYGTGGNTEAFF.

Comments on this clone: The sample has other DNA sequences that encode this CDR3 too. The CDR3 here is CASSLQGAQETQYF. As DNA, the CDR3 is TGCGCCAGCAGCTTGCAGGGGGCTCAAGAGACCCAGTACTTC. The chain links TRBV5-1 to TRBJ2-5, with TRBD1 identical over 8 bases. There are 14 residues in the CDR3. The germline V gene encodes CDR1 SGHRS and CDR2 YFSETQ. J gave up 2 bases and V 1 base, and 1 base lay outside the gene matches. The variable domain in full, completed from reference TRBV5-1 and TRBJ2-5, reads KAGVTQTPRYLIKTRGQQVTLSCSPISGHRSVSWYQQTPGQGLQFLFEYFSETQRNKGNFPGRFSGRQFSNSRSEMNVSTLELGDSALYLCASSLQGAQETQYFGPGTRLLVL.

The chain has TRBV6-5 and TRBJ1-3; tentative D call: TRBD1 (6 bases). The ends were cut back, 7 bases at V and 0 bases at J, with 10 bases in the middle. Germline V gives CDR1 MNHEY, CDR2 SVGAGI. CDR3 length equals 14 residues. The CDR3 reads CASITGTSGNTIYF. CDR3 in DNA: TGTGCCAGCATTACAGGGACCTCTGGAAACACCATATATTTT.

This clone was observed a few times. CDR3 DNA sequence: TGTGCCACCAGTGGAGGGCCGACACAGGGGAATAATGAAAAACTGTTTTTT. Translating it yields CATSGGPTQGNNEKLFF. This chain links TRBV24-1 with TRBJ1-4, with 7 bases that match TRBD1. The V gene's germline CDR1 is KGHDR and CDR2 SFDVKD. The length of the CDR3 is 17 residues. The J segment lost 4 bases and the V segment lost 5 bases, leaving 12 bases of the junction unmatched.

V usage is TRBV7-8 and J usage is TRBJ2-3; D unclear. There are 12 residues in the CDR3. CDR1 is SGHVS and CDR2 is FQNEAQ in the germline V gene. Trimming stripped 3 bases from V and 6 bases from J, with 7 bases between. CDR3 DNA sequence: TGTGCCAGCAGCTTCCTTCTGGATACGCAGTATTTT. Residues: CASSFLLDTQYF.